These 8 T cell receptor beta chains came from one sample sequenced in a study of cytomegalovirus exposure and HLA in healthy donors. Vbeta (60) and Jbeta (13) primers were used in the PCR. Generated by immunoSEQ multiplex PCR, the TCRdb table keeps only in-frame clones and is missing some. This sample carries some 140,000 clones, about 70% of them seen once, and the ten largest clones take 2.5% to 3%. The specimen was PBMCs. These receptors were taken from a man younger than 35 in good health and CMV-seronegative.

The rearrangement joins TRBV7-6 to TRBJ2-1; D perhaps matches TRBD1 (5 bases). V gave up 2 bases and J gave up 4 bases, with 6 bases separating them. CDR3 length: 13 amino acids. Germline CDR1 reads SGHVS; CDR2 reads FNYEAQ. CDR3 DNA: TGTGCCAGCAGCTTACAGGGATACAATGAGCAGTTCTTC. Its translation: CASSLQGYNEQFF.

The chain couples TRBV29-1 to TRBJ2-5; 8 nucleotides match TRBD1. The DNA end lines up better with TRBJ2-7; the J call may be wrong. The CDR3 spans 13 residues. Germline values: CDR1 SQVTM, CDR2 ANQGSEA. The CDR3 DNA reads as TGCAGCGTTGAACCGGACAGGGTAGGCGAGCAGTACTTC. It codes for CSVEPDRVGEQYF.

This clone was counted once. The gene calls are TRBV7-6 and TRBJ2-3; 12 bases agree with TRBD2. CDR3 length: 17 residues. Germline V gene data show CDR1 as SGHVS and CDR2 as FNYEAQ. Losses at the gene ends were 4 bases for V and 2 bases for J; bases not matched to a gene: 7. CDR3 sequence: CASSSGTSGYHTDTQYF. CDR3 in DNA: TGTGCCAGCAGCTCCGGGACTAGCGGGTATCACACAGATACGCAGTATTTT.

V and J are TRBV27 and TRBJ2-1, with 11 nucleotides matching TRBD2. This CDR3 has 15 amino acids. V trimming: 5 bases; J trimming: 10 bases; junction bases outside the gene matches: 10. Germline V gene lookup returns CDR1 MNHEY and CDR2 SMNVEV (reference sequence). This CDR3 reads CASSPASGGPVEQFF. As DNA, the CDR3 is TGTGCCAGCAGTCCCGCTAGCGGGGGGCCCGTGGAGCAGTTCTTC.

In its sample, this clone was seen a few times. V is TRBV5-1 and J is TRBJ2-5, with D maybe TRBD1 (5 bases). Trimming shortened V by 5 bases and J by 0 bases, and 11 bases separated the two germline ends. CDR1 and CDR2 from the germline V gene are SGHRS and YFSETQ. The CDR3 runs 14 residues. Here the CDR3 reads CASSRGQNQETQYF. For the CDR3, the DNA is TGCGCCAGCAGTCGCGGACAAAACCAAGAGACCCAGTACTTC.

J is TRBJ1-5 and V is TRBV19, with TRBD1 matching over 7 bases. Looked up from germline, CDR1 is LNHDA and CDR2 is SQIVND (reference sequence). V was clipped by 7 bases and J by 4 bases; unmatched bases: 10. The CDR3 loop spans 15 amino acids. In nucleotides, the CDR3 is TGTGCCAGTACCTCAAACGACAGGGTAAATCAGCCCCAGCATTTT. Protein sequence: CASTSNDRVNQPQHF.

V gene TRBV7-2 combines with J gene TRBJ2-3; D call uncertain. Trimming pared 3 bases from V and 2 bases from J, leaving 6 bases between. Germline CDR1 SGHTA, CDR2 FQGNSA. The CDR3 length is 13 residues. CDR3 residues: CASSFTDTDTQYF. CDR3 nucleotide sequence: TGTGCCAGCAGCTTTACAGACACAGATACGCAGTATTTT. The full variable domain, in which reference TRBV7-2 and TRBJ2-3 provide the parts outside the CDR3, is GAGVSQSPSNKVTEKGKDVELRCDPISGHTALYWYRQSLGQGLEFLIYFQGNSAPDKSGLPSDRFSAERTGGSVSTLTIQRTQQEDSAVYLCASSFTDTDTQYFGPGTRLTVL.

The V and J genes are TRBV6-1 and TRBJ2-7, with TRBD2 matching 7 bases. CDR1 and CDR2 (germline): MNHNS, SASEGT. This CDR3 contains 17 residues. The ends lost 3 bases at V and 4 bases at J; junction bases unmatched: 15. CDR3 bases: TGTGCCAGCAGTGAGCGTATGGGGTGGGAGGGAGGGTACGAGCAGTACGTC. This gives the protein CASSERMGWEGGYEQYV.